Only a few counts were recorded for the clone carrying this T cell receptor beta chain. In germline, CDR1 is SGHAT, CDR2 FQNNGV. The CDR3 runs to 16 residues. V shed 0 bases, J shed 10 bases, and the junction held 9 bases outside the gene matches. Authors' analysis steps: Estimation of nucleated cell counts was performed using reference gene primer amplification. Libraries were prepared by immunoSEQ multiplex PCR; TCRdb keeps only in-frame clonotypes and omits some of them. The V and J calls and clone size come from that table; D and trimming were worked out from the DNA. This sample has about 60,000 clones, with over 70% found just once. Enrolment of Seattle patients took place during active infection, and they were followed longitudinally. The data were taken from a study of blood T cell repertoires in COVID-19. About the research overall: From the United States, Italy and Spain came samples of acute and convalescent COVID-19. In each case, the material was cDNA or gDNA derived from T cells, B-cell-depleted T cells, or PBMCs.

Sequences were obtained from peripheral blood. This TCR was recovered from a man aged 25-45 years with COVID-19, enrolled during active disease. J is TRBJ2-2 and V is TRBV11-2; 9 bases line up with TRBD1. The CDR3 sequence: CASSLEGTGSWEELFF. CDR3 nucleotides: TGTGCCAGCAGCTTAGAAGGGACAGGGTCCTGGGAGGAGCTGTTTTTT.